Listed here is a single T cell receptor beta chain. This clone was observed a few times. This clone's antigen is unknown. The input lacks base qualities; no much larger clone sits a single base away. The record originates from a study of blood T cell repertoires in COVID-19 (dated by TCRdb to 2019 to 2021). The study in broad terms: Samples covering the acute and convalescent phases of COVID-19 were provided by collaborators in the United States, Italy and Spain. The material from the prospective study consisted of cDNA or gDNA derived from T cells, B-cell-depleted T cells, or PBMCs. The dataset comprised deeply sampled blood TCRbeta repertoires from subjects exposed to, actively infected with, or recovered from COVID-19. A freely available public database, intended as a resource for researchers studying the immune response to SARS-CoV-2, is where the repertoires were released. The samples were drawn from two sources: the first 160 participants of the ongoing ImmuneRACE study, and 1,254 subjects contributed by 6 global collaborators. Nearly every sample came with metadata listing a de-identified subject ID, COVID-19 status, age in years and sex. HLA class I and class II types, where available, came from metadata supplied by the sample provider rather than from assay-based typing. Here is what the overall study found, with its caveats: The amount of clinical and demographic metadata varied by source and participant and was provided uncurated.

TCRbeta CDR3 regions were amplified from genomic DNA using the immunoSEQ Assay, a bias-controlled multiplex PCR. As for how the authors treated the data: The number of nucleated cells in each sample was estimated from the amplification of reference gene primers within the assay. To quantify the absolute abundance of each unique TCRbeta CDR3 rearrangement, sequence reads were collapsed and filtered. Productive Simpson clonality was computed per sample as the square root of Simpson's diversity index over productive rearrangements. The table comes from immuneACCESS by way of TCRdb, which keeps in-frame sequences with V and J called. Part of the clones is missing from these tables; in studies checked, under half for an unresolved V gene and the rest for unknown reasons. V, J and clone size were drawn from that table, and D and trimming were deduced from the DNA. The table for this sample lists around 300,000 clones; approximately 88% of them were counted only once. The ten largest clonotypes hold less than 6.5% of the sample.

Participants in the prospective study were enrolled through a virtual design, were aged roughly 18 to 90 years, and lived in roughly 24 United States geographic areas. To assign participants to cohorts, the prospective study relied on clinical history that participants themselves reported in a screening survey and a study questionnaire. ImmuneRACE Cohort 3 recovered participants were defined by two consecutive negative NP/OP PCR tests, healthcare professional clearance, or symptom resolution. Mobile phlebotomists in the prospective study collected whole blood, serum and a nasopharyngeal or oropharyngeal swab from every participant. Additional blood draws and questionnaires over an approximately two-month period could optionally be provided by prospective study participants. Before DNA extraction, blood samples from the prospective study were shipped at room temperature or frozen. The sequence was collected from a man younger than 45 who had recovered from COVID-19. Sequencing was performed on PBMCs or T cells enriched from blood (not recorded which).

The bases are TGTGCCAGCAGTTCGAAGACAGGGGTTGTTTATTCACCCCTCCACTTT. Its translation is CASSSKTGVVYSPLHF. The chain joins TRBV27 to TRBJ1-6, with 8 junctional bases fitting TRBD1. At the junction V is shortened by 4 bases and J by 8 bases; bases outside the gene matches: 10. From the germline V gene (reference sequence), CDR1 is MNHEY and CDR2 is SMNVEV. Including the terminal cysteine and phenylalanine, the CDR3 comprises 16 residues. The entry retains the CDR3 DNA only, 48 bases that are in frame from base 1.